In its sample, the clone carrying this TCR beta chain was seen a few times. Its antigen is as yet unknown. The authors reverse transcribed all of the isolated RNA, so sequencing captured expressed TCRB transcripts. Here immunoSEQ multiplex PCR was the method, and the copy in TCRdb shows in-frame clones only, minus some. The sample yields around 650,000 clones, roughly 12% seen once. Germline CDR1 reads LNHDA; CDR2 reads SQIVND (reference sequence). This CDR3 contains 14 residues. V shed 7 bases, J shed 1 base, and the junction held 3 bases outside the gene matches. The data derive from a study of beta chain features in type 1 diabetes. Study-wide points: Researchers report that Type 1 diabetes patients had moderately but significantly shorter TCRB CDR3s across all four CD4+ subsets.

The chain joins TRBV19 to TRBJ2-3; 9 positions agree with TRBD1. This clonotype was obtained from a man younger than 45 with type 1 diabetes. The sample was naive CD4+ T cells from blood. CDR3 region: CASNRDRGTDTQYF. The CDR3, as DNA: TGTGCCAGTAACCGGGACAGGGGCACAGATACGCAGTATTTT.